Reported below is one T cell receptor beta chain. Its cognate antigen is unknown. V lost 1 base, J lost 7 bases, and 9 bases stayed unmatched. The CDR3 extends over 16 amino acids. Per germline, CDR1 SGHRS and CDR2 YFSETQ. The data belong to a study of cytomegalovirus exposure and HLA in healthy donors. Study conclusions and caveats: An observed cluster of highly shared sequence variants was recorded as a likely sequencing artifact. Follow-up analysis later connected one missense variant in DCLRE1C with trimming of TCR beta V- and J-genes.

It was with 60 Vbeta and 13 Jbeta primers that the PCR ran. TCRdb's copy holds only in-frame clones and misses some; the assay was immunoSEQ multiplex PCR. The table for this sample gives about 88,000 clones. The sample comprised PBMCs. This chain uses TRBV5-1 with TRBJ2-1; 9 bases line up with TRBD2. This sequence originates from a girl aged 10 to 17 in good health and CMV-seropositive. In DNA form, the CDR3 reads TGCGCCAGCAGCTTGCTCGTTAGCGGGGGAAGGAATGAGCAGTTCTTC. The encoded protein is CASSLLVSGGRNEQFF.